This T cell receptor (beta chain) is from a study of early T cells in non-severe SARS-CoV-2 infection. About the research overall: Chains stayed unpaired after sequencing of bulk RNA from unsorted whole blood.

cDNA molecules, individually, were tagged with unique molecular identifiers. TCRdb re-called the 5' RACE reads through MiXCR, storing one row per CDR3 protein. The data contain 85,000 to 100,000 distinct CDR3 sequences, over 10% of them singletons. Germline V lookup: CDR1 SEHNR, CDR2 FQNEAQ (reference sequence). V lost 1 base and J lost 2; bases outside the gene matches: 4. The CDR3 is 16 amino acids. The chain links TRBV7-9 to TRBJ2-3; TRBD2 agrees at 9 bases. Sequenced material: whole blood. The receptor was isolated from an adult who was a healthcare worker with PCR-confirmed SARS-CoV-2 infection or an uninfected control (not recorded which). CDR3 DNA sequence: TGTGCCAGCAGCTTAGGAGCGGGGGGACCCACAGATACGCAGTATTTT. Protein product: CASSLGAGGPTDTQYF.